Following are 25 T cell receptor beta chains from one sample sequenced in a study of early T cells in non-severe SARS-CoV-2 infection. A single record per CDR3 protein comes from TCRdb applying MiXCR to the 5' RACE reads. The repertoire consists of around 59,000 distinct CDR3 sequences, with 8.9% occurring once and the leading ten covering 17%. The source material was whole blood. The receptors shown here come from an adult who was a healthcare worker with PCR-confirmed SARS-CoV-2 infection or an uninfected control (not recorded which).

This clonotype was picked up many times. This rearrangement joins TRBV9 to TRBJ2-5; the D gene is possibly TRBD2 (6 bases). The CDR3 is made up of 17 amino acids. Germline V gene data show CDR1 as SGDLS and CDR2 as YYNGEE. Trimming took 4 bases from V and 2 from J, leaving 21 bases between them. In DNA form, the CDR3 reads TGTGCCAGCAGCTCGGGGTGGGGCGGGATCCTACAAGAGACCCAGTACTTC. This gives the protein CASSSGWGGILQETQYF. Using reference TRBV9 and TRBJ2-5 for the parts outside the CDR3, the full variable domain is DSGVTQTPKHLITATGQRVTLRCSPRSGDLSVYWYQQSLDQGLQFLIQYYNGEERAKGNILERFSAQQFPDLHSELNLSSLELGDSALYFCASSSGWGGILQETQYFGPGTRLLVL.

This clonotype was observed at least ten times. This chain links TRBV7-3 with TRBJ2-7; weak D call: TRBD2 (6 bases). V was shortened by 5 bases and J by 6 bases, with 14 bases between the two germline ends. The germline CDR1 and CDR2 sequences are SGHTA and FQGTGA. This CDR3 spans 13 amino acids. CDR3 DNA sequence: TGTGCCAGCAGCGTTTCAAGGGGAGGCGAGCAGTACTTC. It encodes CASSVSRGGEQYF.

This clonotype was found a few times. The chain links TRBV6-5 to TRBJ2-3; D is undetermined. CDR3 size: 14 residues. V lost 5 bases and J 2 bases, leaving 11 bases between the germline ends. The germline gives CDR1 MNHEY, CDR2 SVGAGI. CDR3 sequence (DNA): TGTGCCAGCAGTAAACTACCGAACACAGATACGCAGTATTTT. Protein: CASSKLPNTDTQYF.

This clonotype occurred many times. The chain carries TRBV6-2 or TRBV6-3 and TRBJ1-5; D gene uncertain. Trimming pared 2 bases from V and 5 bases from J, leaving 10 bases between. CDR1 and CDR2 (germline): MNHEY, SVGEGT. The CDR3 is 14 amino acids. CDR3 region: CASSYGSGYQPQHF. CDR3 DNA: TGTGCCAGCAGTTACGGATCGGGCTATCAGCCCCAGCATTTT.

This clonotype was seen ten or more times. This rearrangement joins TRBV7-2 to TRBJ1-2, with a weak D call TRBD1 (5 bases). Trimming pared 3 bases from V and 2 bases from J, leaving 10 bases between. This CDR3 is 14 amino acids long. Germline V CDR1 and CDR2: SGHTA, FQGNSA. The DNA of the CDR3 is TGTGCCAGCAGCTTTGCCAGGGACAACTATGGCTACACCTTC. Amino acid sequence: CASSFARDNYGYTF.

The chain is built from TRBV4-3 and TRBJ2-1; 12 bases match TRBD2. CDR3 length equals 17 residues. Trimming at V came to 0 bases and at J to 8 bases, leaving 8 bases not matched to a gene. Germline V gene sequence: CDR1 LGHNA, CDR2 YSLEER. CDR3 bases: TGCGCCAGCAGCCAAGATGACCCCACTAGCGGGAGGTATGAGCAGTTCTTC. It translates to CASSQDDPTSGRYEQFF.

In nucleotides, the CDR3 is TGTGCCAGCAGTCCCAGGACAGGGGGCACTGGAAACACCATATATTTT. This sequence encodes CASSPRTGGTGNTIYF. The chain links TRBV6-5 to TRBJ1-3; 11 positions agree with TRBD1. V lost 5 bases, J lost 2 bases, and 5 bases stayed unmatched. The CDR3 is 16 residues long. Germline values: CDR1 MNHEY, CDR2 SVGAGI.

This clonotype was seen at least ten times. The V call is TRBV12-3 or TRBV12-4, the J call TRBJ2-2, with 8 bases that match TRBD2. The CDR3 length is 14 residues. V was clipped by 6 bases and J by 5 bases; unmatched bases: 5. The CDR3 nucleotides read TGTGCCAGCAGAGAACTAGCGGCTACCGGGGAGCTGTTTTTT. This sequence encodes CASRELAATGELFF.

This clonotype was picked up many times. An end of the junction differs from the germline gene, which may be a read error. This sequence joins TRBV5-1 and TRBJ2-1, with 7 positions matching TRBD2. CDR3 length: 18 amino acids. The germline V gene has CDR1 SGHRS and CDR2 YFSETQ. CDR3 amino acids: CASSLATSALSSYNEQLF. The CDR3, as DNA: TGCGCCAGCAGCTTGGCCACTAGCGCGCTGAGCTCCTACAATGAGCAGCTCTTC.

This clonotype has just a few counts. The chain carries TRBV9 and TRBJ2-3; 8 bases fit TRBD2. The length of the CDR3 is 16 residues. Germline V lookup: CDR1 SGDLS, CDR2 YYNGEE. V shed 6 bases and J 3 bases; nucleotides not matched to a gene: 12. This chain's CDR3 is CASTGPEVAGTDTQYF. The CDR3 nucleotides are TGTGCCAGCACGGGGCCCGAAGTAGCGGGAACAGATACGCAGTATTTT. The full variable domain, rest sourced from reference TRBV9 and TRBJ2-3, is DSGVTQTPKHLITATGQRVTLRCSPRSGDLSVYWYQQSLDQGLQFLIQYYNGEERAKGNILERFSAQQFPDLHSELNLSSLELGDSALYFCASTGPEVAGTDTQYFGPGTRLTVL.

The V call is TRBV28, the J call TRBJ2-6; D is ambiguous. Germline V gives CDR1 MDHEN, CDR2 SYDVKM. The CDR3 covers 15 residues. With 5 bases removed from V and 0 bases from J, the gap between germline ends came to 8 bases. CDR3 in amino acids: CASSRTISGANVLTF. CDR3 DNA: TGTGCCAGCAGTCGGACCATCTCTGGGGCCAACGTCCTGACTTTC.

This clonotype occurred many times. The chain carries TRBV5-1 and TRBJ2-1; D gene uncertain. The germline CDR1 and CDR2 sequences are SGHRS and YFSETQ. The CDR3 contains 14 residues. Trimming shortened V by 7 bases and J by 5 bases, and 16 bases separated the two germline ends. Here the CDR3 DNA reads TGCGCCAGCTTTTCCCCAGGCCTCCACAATGAGCAGTTCTTC. The encoded protein is CASFSPGLHNEQFF.

The V and J genes are TRBV28 and TRBJ1-3, with D hard to call. The CDR3 loop spans 14 amino acids. Trimming removed 3 bases from V and 7 bases from J, with 13 bases in between. Germline V lookup: CDR1 MDHEN, CDR2 SYDVKM. CDR3 bases: TGTGCCAGCAGTTTGGAGACCCAAGGGAACACCATATATTTT. Translation: CASSLETQGNTIYF.

V usage is TRBV28 and J usage is TRBJ2-7, with D possibly TRBD1 on 6 matching bases. V lost 6 bases and J lost 10, with 13 bases in between. Looked up from germline, CDR1 is MDHEN and CDR2 is SYDVKM. The CDR3 spans 11 residues. The CDR3 spells CASSRRTDQYF. The CDR3 DNA sequence: TGTGCCAGCAGCCGGAGGACAGACCAGTACTTC. Based on the CDR3 plus reference TRBV28 and TRBJ2-7, the full variable domain is DVKVTQSSRYLVKRTGEKVFLECVQDMDHENMFWYRQDPGLGLRLIYFSYDVKMKEKGDIPEGYSVSREKKERFSLILESASTNQTSMYLCASSRRTDQYFGPGTRLTVT.

The chain recombines TRBV28 with TRBJ2-5; D is undetermined. The CDR3 totals 15 residues. The germline V and J ends were trimmed by 4 bases and 3 bases, with 15 bases remaining between them. Germline CDR1 MDHEN, CDR2 SYDVKM. The CDR3 reads CASSSPTAVKETQYF. CDR3 sequence (DNA): TGTGCCAGCAGTTCCCCAACTGCCGTTAAAGAGACCCAGTACTTC. Based on the CDR3 plus reference TRBV28 and TRBJ2-5, the full variable domain is DVKVTQSSRYLVKRTGEKVFLECVQDMDHENMFWYRQDPGLGLRLIYFSYDVKMKEKGDIPEGYSVSREKKERFSLILESASTNQTSMYLCASSSPTAVKETQYFGPGTRLLVL.

This clonotype was seen more than once but under ten times. The chain couples TRBV5-6 to TRBJ2-5, with no clear D. The length of the CDR3 is 13 residues. V lost 2 bases and J 5 bases, leaving 10 bases between the germline ends. Germline-derived CDR1 and CDR2 are SGHDT and YYEEEE. The CDR3 coding sequence is TGTGCCAGCAGCTTTCGAAATGGGGAGACCCAGTACTTC. This sequence encodes CASSFRNGETQYF. Full variable domain (rest looked up from reference TRBV5-6 and TRBJ2-5): DAGVTQSPTHLIKTRGQQVTLRCSPKSGHDTVSWYQQALGQGPQFIFQYYEEEERQRGNFPDRFSGHQFPNYSSELNVNALLLGDSALYLCASSFRNGETQYFGPGTRLLVL.

The chain links TRBV12-3 or TRBV12-4 to TRBJ1-1, with 8 bases lining up with TRBD1. V trimming: 6 bases; J trimming: 4 bases; junction bases outside the gene matches: 10. This CDR3 contains 15 residues. The CDR3 coding sequence is TGTGCCAGCAGCCCCCAGGGACAGGTGAGCACTGAAGCTTTCTTT. This sequence encodes CASSPQGQVSTEAFF.

This clonotype was seen at least ten times. The CDR3 does not close with the conserved phenylalanine or tryptophan, likely indicating a read error. The V gene is TRBV19, the J gene TRBJ2-7; 9 bases align to TRBD1. The CDR3 length is 16 residues. V lost 5 bases and J lost 5; bases outside the gene matches: 13. CDR1 and CDR2 (germline): LNHDA, SQIVND (reference sequence). The CDR3 DNA follows: TGTGCCAGTAGTTCCAATTACAGGGGGCTAAGGAACGAGCAGTACTTG. Encoded protein: CASSSNYRGLRNEQYL.

The sample holds a few counts of this clonotype. The J gene is TRBJ2-1, the V gene TRBV28, with a tentative D call TRBD2 (6 bases). The CDR3 consists of 16 residues. The V end was cut by 7 bases, the J end by 1 base, with 17 bases between. CDR1 and CDR2 (germline): MDHEN, SYDVKM. The CDR3 sequence is CASNPGVMRSYNEQFF. The CDR3 region has the DNA TGTGCCAGCAACCCGGGAGTTATGAGGTCCTACAATGAGCAGTTCTTC.

Only a few counts were recorded for this clonotype. One junction end does not reproduce the germline sequence, and a read error may be involved. The V gene is TRBV12-3 or TRBV12-4, the J gene TRBJ1-1; D possibly corresponds to TRBD1 (6 bases). The CDR3 length is 13 residues. The CDR3 sequence is CASSLRGNAEAFF. DNA of the CDR3: TGTGCCAGCAGTTTAAGGGGGAACGCTGAAGCTTTCTTT.

This CDR3 is CSASLGVRNTEAFF. The CDR3 DNA is TGCAGTGCTAGTCTGGGGGTTCGGAACACTGAAGCTTTCTTT. The V call is TRBV20-1, the J call TRBJ1-1, with TRBD1 as a possible D gene (5 bases). The CDR3 is 14 residues long. Trimming removed 3 bases from V and 1 base from J, with 12 bases in between. Germline CDR1 and CDR2: DFQATT and SNEGSKA (reference sequence).

The rearrangement links TRBV20-1 to TRBJ2-1; TRBD2 agrees at 11 bases. This CDR3 is 19 amino acids long. Germline V gene data show CDR1 as DFQATT and CDR2 as SNEGSKA (reference sequence). J lost 0 bases, V lost 5 bases, and 15 bases had no gene match. The CDR3 region has the DNA TGCAGTGCTTCAAATCCGGGACTAGCGGAAAAGAGCTCCTACAATGAGCAGTTCTTC. It encodes CSASNPGLAEKSSYNEQFF.

V is TRBV6-6 and J is TRBJ1-3, with TRBD1 as a possible D gene (6 bases). V lost 6 bases to trimming and J lost 5 bases, with 23 bases between them. The CDR3 has 17 residues. Germline CDR1 is MNHNY and CDR2 is SVGAGI (reference sequence). The CDR3 region has the DNA TGTGCCAGCAGCCACTCCCCCGGACAGTTTCTCCGAAACACCATATATTTT. Translated, it gives CASSHSPGQFLRNTIYF.

There are many counts of this clonotype. The chain uses TRBV6-2 or TRBV6-3 and TRBJ2-5; D perhaps matches TRBD1 (6 bases). This CDR3 comprises 13 residues. Trimming took off 5 bases at V and 3 bases at J, with 10 bases between the two ends. The germline gives CDR1 MNHEY, CDR2 SVGEGT. The CDR3 loop is CASSRAGEETQYF. The CDR3, as DNA: TGTGCCAGCAGTCGGGCAGGGGAAGAGACCCAGTACTTC.

J is TRBJ2-7 and V is TRBV7-8, with 10 bases that match TRBD1. The CDR3 consists of 14 residues. CDR1 is SGHVS and CDR2 is FQNEAQ in the germline V gene. J lost 5 bases, V lost 5 bases, and 6 bases had no gene match. The DNA of the CDR3 is TGTGCCAGCAGCCAAGACAGGGGGCCGAACGAGCAGTACTTC. It codes for CASSQDRGPNEQYF. Together with reference TRBV7-8 and TRBJ2-7, the CDR3 gives the full variable domain: GAGVSQSPRYKVAKRGQDVALRCDPISGHVSLFWYQQALGQGPEFLTYFQNEAQLDKSGLPSDRFFAERPEGSVSTLKIQRTQQEDSAVYLCASSQDRGPNEQYFGPGTRLTVT.